Shown below are 32 T cell receptor beta chains from a single sample sequenced in a study of T cell repertoires in cytomegalovirus infection. These receptors have no identified antigens. In TCRdb, the reads were re-called with MiXCR into one record per CDR3 protein. The data hold approximately 110,000 distinct CDR3 sequences, with 9.5% to 13% observed a single time. Specimen: PBMCs, sequenced either directly or after in vitro stimulation (not recorded which). These receptors were taken from a human donor in good health (CMV status not recorded). Some clones in this sample may be carry-over from other donors' samples.

This rearrangement joins TRBV6-6 to TRBJ2-7, with 10 bases identical to TRBD1. V lost 6 bases, J lost 5 bases, and 7 bases stayed unmatched. The CDR3 is 14 residues long. Germline V gene lookup returns CDR1 MNHNY and CDR2 SVGAGI (reference sequence). In DNA, the CDR3 is TGTGCCAGCAGATCCGACAGGGGGCTTAACGAGCAGTACTTC. This gives the protein CASRSDRGLNEQYF.

The table lists this clonotype with many counts. The V and J genes are TRBV7-2 and TRBJ2-3, with 11 positions matching TRBD2. V was pared by 5 bases and J by 3 bases, with 16 bases of the junction left unmatched. CDR1 is SGHTA and CDR2 is FQGNSA in the germline V gene. CDR3 length: 19 residues. This CDR3 reads CASSQTGGLGTSGTDTQYF. In DNA form, the CDR3 reads TGTGCCAGCAGCCAAACGGGTGGATTGGGGACTAGCGGAACAGATACGCAGTATTTT.

This clonotype was seen a few times. The rearrangement joins TRBV7-2 to TRBJ2-7; the D is unclear. This CDR3 spans 15 amino acids. V gave up 5 bases and J gave up 0 bases, with 14 bases separating them. Germline V gene sequence: CDR1 SGHTA, CDR2 FQGNSA. This CDR3 is CASSRTRQTSYEQYV. The DNA for the CDR3 is TGTGCCAGCAGCCGTACCCGGCAGACCTCCTACGAGCAGTACGTC.

The sample holds many counts of this clonotype. The chain is built from TRBV5-5 and TRBJ2-7; TRBD2 agrees at 10 bases. This CDR3 region has 16 residues. The V and J ends lost 5 bases and 0 bases, in that order; junction bases with no gene match: 8. Germline CDR1 is SGHKS and CDR2 is YYEKEE (reference sequence). The CDR3 reads CASRGVAGGSSYEQYF. CDR3 DNA sequence: TGTGCCAGCAGGGGCGTAGCGGGAGGCAGCTCCTACGAGCAGTACTTC. Full variable domain (rest looked up from reference TRBV5-5 and TRBJ2-7): DAGVTQSPTHLIKTRGQQVTLRCSPISGHKSVSWYQQVLGQGPQFIFQYYEKEERGRGNFPDRFSARQFPNYSSELNVNALLLGDSALYLCASRGVAGGSSYEQYFGPGTRLTVT.

This chain links TRBV5-5 with TRBJ2-7, with D perhaps matching TRBD2 (5 bases). The CDR3 length is 14 residues. Germline V gene sequence: CDR1 SGHKS, CDR2 YYEKEE (reference sequence). Trimming stripped 1 base from V and 3 bases from J, with 11 bases between. Here the CDR3 DNA reads TGTGCCAGCAGCTTGTTCCGGACTGTCTACGAGCAGTACTTC. It yields the protein CASSLFRTVYEQYF.

The rearrangement uses TRBV7-2 and TRBJ2-3, with D possibly being TRBD1 (6 bases). The V end was cut by 5 bases, the J end by 3 bases, with 15 bases between. CDR1 and CDR2 (germline): SGHTA, FQGNSA. The CDR3 sequence is 15 residues long. CDR3 nucleotide sequence: TGTGCCAGCAGCCCGAGGGGACACGGGACAGATACGCAGTATTTT. This gives the protein CASSPRGHGTDTQYF.

Many counts were recorded for this clonotype. J is TRBJ1-1 and V is TRBV7-6, with D possibly being TRBD1 (6 bases). Germline CDR1 SGHVS, CDR2 FNYEAQ. The CDR3 consists of 13 residues. V was cut by 6 bases and J by 5 bases, with 13 bases left in between. The CDR3 spells CASSPIGGTEAFF. DNA for the CDR3: TGTGCCAGCAGTCCTATAGGGGGAACTGAAGCTTTCTTT. Based on the CDR3 plus reference TRBV7-6 and TRBJ1-1, the full variable domain is GAGVSQSPRYKVTKRGQDVALRCDPISGHVSLYWYRQALGQGPEFLTYFNYEAQQDKSGLPNDRFSAERPEGSISTLTIQRTEQRDSAMYRCASSPIGGTEAFFGQGTRLTVV.

This clonotype has ten or more counts. The chain employs TRBV12-3 or TRBV12-4 and TRBJ2-1; D perhaps matches TRBD1 (6 bases). Trimming stripped 3 bases from V and 7 bases from J, with 13 bases between. The CDR3 loop spans 14 amino acids. CDR3 protein: CASSFGGGGNEQFF. The CDR3 region has the DNA TGTGCCAGCAGTTTTGGGGGCGGAGGTAATGAGCAGTTCTTC.

The genes are TRBV7-9 and TRBJ1-1; 7 nucleotides agree with TRBD1. After removal of 6 bases from V and 1 base from J, the junction contained 8 bases not matched to a gene. The CDR3 length is 15 residues. Per the germline V gene, CDR1 is SEHNR and CDR2 is FQNEAQ (reference sequence). Here the CDR3 reads CASRPGGARNTEAFF. CDR3 nucleotide sequence: TGTGCCAGCAGGCCAGGGGGGGCTAGGAACACTGAAGCTTTCTTT.

The chain combines TRBV20-1 with TRBJ2-5; D perhaps matches TRBD2 (6 bases). This CDR3 has 15 residues. The V gene lost 2 bases and the J gene lost 1 base, with 14 bases spanning the gap. Germline CDR1 and CDR2: DFQATT and SNEGSKA (reference sequence). The CDR3 is CSARSPGLPQETQYF. The CDR3 DNA is TGCAGTGCTAGATCCCCGGGACTCCCCCAAGAGACCCAGTACTTC.

Many counts were recorded for this clonotype. The rearrangement uses TRBV11-2 and TRBJ2-3; D gene ambiguous. Germline loops: CDR1 SGHAT, CDR2 FQNNGV. There are 16 residues in the CDR3. V lost 4 bases to trimming and J lost 1 base, with 15 bases between them. The CDR3: CASSYLKLARTDTQYF. The CDR3 region has the DNA TGTGCCAGCAGCTACCTTAAGTTGGCCCGCACAGATACGCAGTATTTT. The full variable domain, completed using reference TRBV11-2 and TRBJ2-3, is EAGVAQSPRYKIIEKRQSVAFWCNPISGHATLYWYQQILGQGPKLLIQFQNNGVVDDSQLPKDRFSAERLKGVDSTLKIQPAKLEDSAVYLCASSYLKLARTDTQYFGPGTRLTVL.

The J gene is TRBJ2-3, the V gene TRBV27, with D unclear. V shed 2 bases and J shed 4 bases, with 10 bases lying between them. From germline, CDR1 is MNHEY and CDR2 SMNVEV (reference sequence). The CDR3 totals 14 residues. CDR3 in amino acids: CASSLTRSSDTQYF. DNA for the CDR3: TGTGCCAGCAGTTTAACCAGGTCCTCAGATACGCAGTATTTT.

Ten or more counts support this clonotype. The chain carries TRBV7-2 and TRBJ2-5, with D possibly TRBD1 on 5 matching bases. The length of the CDR3 is 15 residues. V lost 5 bases and J lost 1, with 14 bases in between. CDR1 SGHTA and CDR2 FQGNSA come from the germline V gene. The CDR3 nucleotides read TGTGCCAGCAGCCCAGCTACACAGGTCCAAGAGACCCAGTACTTC. Encoded protein: CASSPATQVQETQYF. Filled out from reference TRBV7-2 and TRBJ2-5, the complete variable domain reads GAGVSQSPSNKVTEKGKDVELRCDPISGHTALYWYRQSLGQGLEFLIYFQGNSAPDKSGLPSDRFSAERTGGSVSTLTIQRTQQEDSAVYLCASSPATQVQETQYFGPGTRLLVL.

This clonotype occurred a few times. This chain connects TRBV19 to TRBJ1-5; tentatively, D is TRBD1 (5 bases). Germline V CDR1 and CDR2: LNHDA, SQIVND (reference sequence). The CDR3 spans 13 residues. V shed 8 bases and J shed 4 bases, with 12 bases lying between them. As DNA, the CDR3 is TGTGCCAGTGGGCCAGGGCTTAATCAGCCCCAGCATTTT. This codes for CASGPGLNQPQHF.

This clonotype was detected a few times. In nucleotides, the CDR3 is TGCGCCAGCAGCCAAGGACTAGGCTACGAGCAGTACTTC. Its protein product is CASSQGLGYEQYF. The chain recombines TRBV4-1 with TRBJ2-7; a possible D gene is TRBD2 (6 bases). This CDR3 has 13 residues. Trimming pared 1 base from V and 3 bases from J, leaving 7 bases between. The germline gives CDR1 MGHRA, CDR2 YSYEKL.

The gene calls are TRBV6-5 and TRBJ1-4, with D maybe TRBD1 (6 bases). V shed 6 bases and J shed 6 bases, with 14 bases lying between them. This CDR3 contains 14 residues. Germline-derived CDR1 and CDR2 are MNHEY and SVGAGI. In DNA, the CDR3 is TGTGCCAGCAGGGACCGGGACACCCATGAAAAACTGTTTTTT. The encoded protein is CASRDRDTHEKLFF.

This clonotype was picked up a small number of times. The chain carries TRBV6-4 and TRBJ2-3; 7 nucleotides align to TRBD1. Germline-derived CDR1 and CDR2 are MRHNA and SNTAGT. Trimming cost V 6 bases and J 1 base; bases outside gene matches: 10. This CDR3 is built from 16 residues. CDR3 nucleotides: TGTGCCAGCAGCGAACAGACAGGGACGGGCACAGATACGCAGTATTTT. The encoded protein is CASSEQTGTGTDTQYF.

This clonotype was detected many times. The V call is TRBV12-3 or TRBV12-4, the J call TRBJ1-2, with D possibly TRBD1 on 6 matching bases. Trimming removed 7 bases at V and 4 bases at J, with 28 bases between. This CDR3 has 18 residues. For the CDR3, the DNA is TGTGCCAGCACCCACTATGGCCCGGCAGGGGACCCAGGCTATGGCTACACCTTC. It encodes CASTHYGPAGDPGYGYTF.

This clonotype came up a few times. The rearrangement links TRBV15 to TRBJ1-2, with unresolved D. Looked up from germline, CDR1 is LNHNV and CDR2 is YYDKDF (reference sequence). V was cut by 3 bases and J by 4 bases, with 18 bases left in between. The CDR3 has 16 amino acids. The CDR3 DNA reads TGTGCCACCAGCAGTCGTCGTGTGGGAGTCGGCTATGGCTACACCTTC. Translation gives CATSSRRVGVGYGYTF.

V is TRBV28 and J is TRBJ1-4; D not certain. Germline lookup yields CDR1 MDHEN and CDR2 SYDVKM. CDR3 length equals 15 residues. Trimming pared 9 bases from V and 4 bases from J, leaving 18 bases between. As DNA, the CDR3 is TGTGCCAGTCACTTAGGCGGGTCAAATAATGAAAAACTGTTTTTT. It is translated as CASHLGGSNNEKLFF. Filled out from reference TRBV28 and TRBJ1-4, the complete variable domain reads DVKVTQSSRYLVKRTGEKVFLECVQDMDHENMFWYRQDPGLGLRLIYFSYDVKMKEKGDIPEGYSVSREKKERFSLILESASTNQTSMYLCASHLGGSNNEKLFFGSGTQLSVL.

This clonotype appeared many times. The V gene is TRBV18, the J gene TRBJ1-2, with D perhaps matching TRBD1 (5 bases). Trimming took off 5 bases at V and 4 bases at J, with 14 bases between the two ends. CDR1 is KGHSH and CDR2 is LQKENI in the germline V gene. The CDR3 runs to 14 residues. The chain's CDR3 is CASSETPGLYGYTF. In DNA form, the CDR3 reads TGTGCCAGCTCAGAAACCCCGGGACTCTATGGCTACACCTTC.

Ten or more counts support this clonotype. V gene TRBV7-2 combines with J gene TRBJ2-5; D is unresolved. The CDR3 loop spans 15 amino acids. V lost 1 base and J lost 7, with 16 bases in between. CDR1 and CDR2 (germline): SGHTA, FQGNSA. CDR3 loop: CASSLVGLPGGTQYF. The CDR3 DNA reads TGTGCCAGCAGCTTAGTTGGGCTACCTGGCGGGACCCAGTACTTC.

The sample holds many counts of this clonotype. V gene TRBV7-2 combines with J gene TRBJ2-1; 8 bases agree with TRBD2. The germline V gene encodes CDR1 SGHTA and CDR2 FQGNSA. The V gene end was trimmed by 5 bases and the J gene end by 12 bases; junction bases not matched to a gene: 6. This CDR3 spans 12 amino acids. The CDR3 loop reads CASSASGSWQFF. In nucleotides, the CDR3 is TGTGCCAGCAGCGCCAGCGGGAGTTGGCAGTTCTTC.

The chain couples TRBV12-3 or TRBV12-4 to TRBJ2-1; a weak D match, TRBD2 (6 bases). Trimming removed 8 bases at V and 7 bases at J, with 12 bases between. This CDR3 is 12 amino acids long. The CDR3 DNA is TGTGCCAGCGGGACTCTTACAAATGAGCAGTTCTTC. Its protein is CASGTLTNEQFF.

V and J are TRBV29-1 and TRBJ2-7, with D hard to call. The CDR3 extends over 13 amino acids. Germline V gives CDR1 SQVTM, CDR2 ANQGSEA. Trimming removed 7 bases from V and 2 bases from J, with 15 bases in between. CDR3: CSGTQTDTYEQYF. CDR3 bases: TGCAGCGGCACGCAGACGGATACCTACGAGCAGTACTTC.

This clonotype was counted ten times or more. This chain links TRBV28 with TRBJ2-1; D is uncertain. This CDR3 has 13 residues. V was cut by 11 bases and J by 7 bases, with 18 bases left in between. The germline CDR1 and CDR2 sequences are MDHEN and SYDVKM. The CDR3 region has the DNA TGTGCCGAAAGTGGGCTTAGAGTAAATGAGCAGTTCTTC. It is translated as CAESGLRVNEQFF.

The chain joins TRBV6-6 to TRBJ2-7; 7 bases match TRBD1. The CDR3 runs 15 residues. J was trimmed by 1 base and V by 6 bases; bases with no gene match: 9. Looked up from germline, CDR1 is MNHNY and CDR2 is SVGAGI (reference sequence). CDR3 sequence reads: CASRDRQGISYEQYF. DNA for the CDR3: TGTGCCAGCAGGGACAGACAGGGAATATCCTACGAGCAGTACTTC.

This clonotype was recorded many times. The chain carries TRBV24-1 and TRBJ2-1; D is undetermined. Germline V gene sequence: CDR1 KGHDR, CDR2 SFDVKD. V was pared by 1 base and J by 6 bases, with 6 bases between. The CDR3 consists of 13 residues. CDR3 nucleotides: TGTGCCACCAGTGATTTCCTGGTCAATGAGCAGTTCTTC. Translation gives CATSDFLVNEQFF.

The rearrangement links TRBV10-3 to TRBJ2-7, with no clear D. This CDR3 is 14 amino acids long. The germline V and J ends were trimmed by 4 bases and 7 bases, with 17 bases remaining between them. Germline V gene lookup returns CDR1 ENHRY and CDR2 SYGVKD. CDR3 sequence (DNA): TGTGCCATCAGTGGTTACTCCATCAATGGGGAGCAGTACTTC. Protein sequence: CAISGYSINGEQYF.

This chain's CDR3 is CASRLTGTGEYEQYV. CDR3 coding DNA: TGTGCCAGCAGGCTGACCGGGACAGGGGAATACGAGCAGTACGTC. The chain uses TRBV6-6 and TRBJ2-7; 10 positions match TRBD1. V gave up 6 bases and J gave up 4 bases; unmatched junction bases: 9. Germline CDR1 MNHNY, CDR2 SVGAGI (reference sequence). The CDR3 spans 15 residues.

This clonotype was picked up many times. The J gene is TRBJ2-1, the V gene TRBV4-3; 11 bases map to TRBD2. CDR1 and CDR2 from the germline V gene are LGHNA and YSLEER. Unmatched junction bases numbered 12, after V lost 1 base and J lost 7 bases. This CDR3 comprises 18 residues. The CDR3 loop reads CASSQVPALAGGWNEQFF. CDR3 bases: TGCGCCAGCAGCCAAGTCCCCGCTCTAGCGGGAGGTTGGAATGAGCAGTTCTTC.

Comments on this clonotype: Since a much larger clone is just one base distant, this may be a read error. The genes are TRBV20-1 and TRBJ1-3, with 9 bases identical to TRBD1. CDR3 length equals 16 residues. The germline gives CDR1 DFQATT, CDR2 SNEGSKA (reference sequence). The CDR3 nucleotides are TGCAGTGCTCAACCCGGGACAGGGCATTCCGGAAACACCATACATTTT. This codes for CSAQPGTGHSGNTIHF.